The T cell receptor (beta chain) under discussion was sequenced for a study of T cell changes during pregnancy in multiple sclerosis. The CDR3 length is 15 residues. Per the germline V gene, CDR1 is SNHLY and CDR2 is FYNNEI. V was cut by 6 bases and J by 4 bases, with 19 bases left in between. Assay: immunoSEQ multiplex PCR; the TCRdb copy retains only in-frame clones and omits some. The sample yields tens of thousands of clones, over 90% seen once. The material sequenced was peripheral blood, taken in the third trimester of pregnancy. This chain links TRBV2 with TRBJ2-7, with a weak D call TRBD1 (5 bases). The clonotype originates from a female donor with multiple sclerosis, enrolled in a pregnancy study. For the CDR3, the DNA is TGTGCCAGCAGGGGGCTGGGTCTTTTGCCTTACGAGCAGTACTTC. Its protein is CASRGLGLLPYEQYF.